Detailed here is one TCR beta chain. Antigen specificity is unknown. The data derive from a study of cytomegalovirus exposure and HLA in healthy donors. The CDR3 is made up of 12 amino acids. With V trimmed by 4 bases and J by 4 bases, 3 bases remained unmatched. Germline loops: CDR1 SQVTM, CDR2 ANQGSEA. Use of 60 Vbeta and 13 Jbeta primers characterized the PCR. Generated by immunoSEQ multiplex PCR, the TCRdb table keeps only in-frame clones and is missing some. Here the sample spans 100,000 to 150,000 clones, roughly three quarters being singletons. Study observations and caveats: By HLA locus, TCR association rates varied in a later analysis, with DRB1 showing the most and HLA-C the fewest. Cytomegalovirus-associated TCR beta chains were listed, numbering 150 to 200.

The V and J genes are TRBV29-1 and TRBJ2-5; 7 bases are shared with TRBD1. This clonotype originated in an older woman in good health and CMV-seronegative. The sample comprised PBMCs. The CDR3 spells CSVGAGGETQYF. The CDR3 region has the DNA TGCAGCGTTGGGGCAGGGGGAGAGACCCAGTACTTC.